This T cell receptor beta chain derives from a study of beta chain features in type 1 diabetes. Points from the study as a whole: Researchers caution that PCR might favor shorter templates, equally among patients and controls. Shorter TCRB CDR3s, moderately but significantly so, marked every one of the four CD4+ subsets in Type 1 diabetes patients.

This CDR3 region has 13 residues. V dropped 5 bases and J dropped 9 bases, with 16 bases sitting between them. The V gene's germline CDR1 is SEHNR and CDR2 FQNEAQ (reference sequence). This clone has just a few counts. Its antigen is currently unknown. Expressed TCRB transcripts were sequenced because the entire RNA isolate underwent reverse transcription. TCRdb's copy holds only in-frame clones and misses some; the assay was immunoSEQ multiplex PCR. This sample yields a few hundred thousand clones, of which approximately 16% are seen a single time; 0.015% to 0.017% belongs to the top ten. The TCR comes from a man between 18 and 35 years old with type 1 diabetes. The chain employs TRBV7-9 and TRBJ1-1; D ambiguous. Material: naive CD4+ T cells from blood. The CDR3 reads CASSPAGRDKAFF. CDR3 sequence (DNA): TGTGCCAGCAGCCCCGCGGGGAGGGATAAAGCTTTCTTT.